Each of the 27 T cell receptor beta chains below was sequenced from the same sample in a study of blood T cell repertoires in COVID-19 (dated by TCRdb to 2018 to 2021). The method behind the library was the immunoSEQ multiplex PCR assay. Sourced from immuneACCESS, this table was stored by TCRdb with only in-frame sequences that have V and J called. A share of the clones is absent; for the studies checked, an unresolved V gene accounts for under half, and the remainder has no known explanation. A total of about 80,000 clones appear in this sample, under 85% of them only once. The ten largest clones take up approximately 9.1% of the sample. The sample consisted of peripheral blood. Receptor source: a human donor in a cohort sampled during active COVID-19.

J is TRBJ2-7 and V is TRBV18, with 11 bases aligning to TRBD1. With 4 bases clipped from V and 6 bases from J, the junction kept 11 bases outside the gene matches. The CDR3 is made up of 16 amino acids. Germline V lookup: CDR1 KGHSH, CDR2 LQKENI. The CDR3 sequence: CASSLNPGTGGAEQYF. In DNA, the CDR3 is TGTGCCAGCTCACTCAACCCGGGGACAGGGGGTGCCGAGCAGTACTTC.

This chain joins TRBV5-4 and TRBJ2-2, with 9 bases aligning to TRBD1. J gave up 1 base and V 4 bases, and 5 bases lay outside the gene matches. The length of the CDR3 is 16 residues. Germline V gene data show CDR1 as SGHNT and CDR2 as YYREEE (reference sequence). The CDR3 region has the DNA TGTGCCAGCAGCCCCGGGACAGGGAAGAACACCGGGGAGCTGTTTTTT. It encodes CASSPGTGKNTGELFF.

The V and J genes are TRBV19 and TRBJ1-2; D is perhaps TRBD1 (6 bases). The V gene lost 0 bases and the J gene lost 3 bases, with 8 bases spanning the gap. The CDR3 runs to 14 residues. The V gene's germline CDR1 is LNHDA and CDR2 SQIVND (reference sequence). The CDR3 coding sequence is TGTGCCAGTAGTATAGACCCAGGGGACTATGGCTACACCTTC. Amino acids: CASSIDPGDYGYTF.

The J gene is TRBJ1-2, the V gene TRBV29-1, with D maybe TRBD1 (5 bases). Between the trimmed V and J ends, which lost 2 bases and 10 bases, there was a span of 14 bases. CDR3 length equals 12 residues. The V gene's germline CDR1 is SQVTM and CDR2 ANQGSEA. The CDR3 bases are TGCAGCGTTGAATCCCGGGGGAGTGACTACACCTTC. Its translation is CSVESRGSDYTF.

This rearrangement joins TRBV3-1 (or the pseudogene TRBV3-2) to TRBJ1-6; no clear D gene. The V gene's germline CDR1 is LGHDT and CDR2 YNNKEL (reference sequence). Between the trimmed V and J ends, which lost 1 base and 12 bases, there was a span of 7 bases. The CDR3 length is 12 residues. The CDR3 is CASSQGRGPLHF. CDR3 DNA sequence: TGTGCCAGCAGCCAAGGCCGGGGACCCCTCCACTTT.

V and J are TRBV19 and TRBJ1-2, with TRBD1 identical over 7 bases. Germline trimming cut 0 bases from V and 4 bases from J; bases unmatched to any gene: 5. The CDR3 has 15 amino acids. The germline CDR1 and CDR2 sequences are LNHDA and SQIVND (reference sequence). In DNA form, the CDR3 reads TGTGCCAGTAGTATAGATGAAGGGGACAGCTATGGCTACACCTTC. This encodes CASSIDEGDSYGYTF.

The V call is TRBV14, the J call TRBJ2-7, with 7 bases aligning to TRBD1. Germline values: CDR1 SGHDN, CDR2 FVKESK. This CDR3 is 13 amino acids long. Trimming at V came to 1 base and at J to 3 bases, leaving 0 bases not matched to a gene. The CDR3 here is CASSQAGGYEQYF. The CDR3 nucleotides are TGTGCCAGCAGCCAAGCAGGGGGCTACGAGCAGTACTTC.

J is TRBJ2-5 and V is TRBV5-1; 12 nucleotides match TRBD1. The CDR3 contains 15 residues. The germline V gene encodes CDR1 SGHRS and CDR2 YFSETQ. J was trimmed by 5 bases and V by 7 bases; bases with no gene match: 9. The CDR3 is CASDTGDRGQETQYF. In nucleotides, the CDR3 is TGCGCCAGCGACACGGGGGACAGGGGGCAGGAGACCCAGTACTTC.

The V call is TRBV19, the J call TRBJ2-1, with a tentative D call TRBD1 (5 bases). The CDR3 runs to 14 residues. The V gene lost 6 bases and the J gene lost 7 bases, with 16 bases spanning the gap. Germline V gene data show CDR1 as LNHDA and CDR2 as SQIVND (reference sequence). The CDR3 is CASRKSQGQNEQFF. CDR3 nucleotides: TGTGCCAGTAGGAAGAGCCAGGGCCAAAATGAGCAGTTCTTC.

The chain employs TRBV27 and TRBJ2-5; perhaps TRBD2 as D (7 bases). Looked up from germline, CDR1 is MNHEY and CDR2 is SMNVEV (reference sequence). Trimming took off 8 bases at V and 5 bases at J, with 18 bases between the two ends. CDR3 size: 14 residues. The CDR3 DNA reads TGTGCCAGCGCTCCGAGGGGGGGCGGGGAGACCCAGTACTTC. As protein: CASAPRGGGETQYF.

The chain joins TRBV7-2 to TRBJ1-1, with 7 bases that match TRBD1. V gave up 5 bases and J gave up 8 bases; unmatched junction bases: 11. In germline, CDR1 is SGHTA, CDR2 FQGNSA. The CDR3 runs to 14 residues. Here the CDR3 DNA reads TGTGCCAGCAGCCTGACAGGGTCCGCTACCGAAGCTTTCTTT. This translates into CASSLTGSATEAFF.

V is TRBV20-1 and J is TRBJ1-5; D is ambiguous. Germline CDR1 is DFQATT and CDR2 is SNEGSKA (reference sequence). Trimming cost V 3 bases and J 0 bases, with 9 bases left between them. This CDR3 region has 14 residues. CDR3 residues: CSASNANSNQPQHF. In DNA, the CDR3 is TGCAGTGCTAGTAACGCTAATAGCAATCAGCCCCAGCATTTT.

Turning to this clone: A read error may account for a junction end that differs from germline. This chain joins TRBV19 and TRBJ1-2, with 8 nucleotides matching TRBD1. The CDR3 runs to 14 residues. CDR1 is LNHDA and CDR2 is SQIVND in the germline V gene (reference sequence). The CDR3 region is CVSRPQGATYGYTF. Written as DNA, the CDR3 is TGTGTCAGTCGCCCTCAGGGGGCGACCTATGGCTACACCTTC. Combining the CDR3 with reference TRBV19 and TRBJ1-2 gives the whole variable domain DGGITQSPKYLFRKEGQNVTLSCEQNLNHDAMYWYRQDPGQGLRLIYYSQIVNDFQKGDIAEGYSVSREKKESFPLTVTSAQKNPTAFYLCVSRPQGATYGYTFGSGTRLTVV.

The genes are TRBV6-5 and TRBJ2-1; D possibly corresponds to TRBD2 (5 bases). This CDR3 region has 10 residues. Per germline, CDR1 MNHEY and CDR2 SVGAGI. Trimming removed 6 bases at V and 10 bases at J, with 7 bases between. CDR3 amino acids: CASRQREQFF. The CDR3 DNA reads as TGTGCCAGCAGGCAGCGGGAGCAGTTCTTC.

This rearrangement joins TRBV5-4 to TRBJ2-7; tentative D call: TRBD2 (6 bases). V was trimmed by 4 bases and J by 2 bases, leaving 10 bases between them. The CDR3 runs to 13 residues. CDR1 and CDR2 from the germline V gene are SGHNT and YYREEE (reference sequence). CDR3 bases: TGTGCCAGCAGCCCTGGAGGGACCTACGAGCAGTACTTC. As protein: CASSPGGTYEQYF.

The rearrangement uses TRBV25-1 and TRBJ2-5, with 9 bases lining up with TRBD1. Germline CDR1 reads MGHDK; CDR2 reads SYGVNS. V lost 8 bases, J lost 3 bases, and 4 bases stayed unmatched. This CDR3 is 13 amino acids long. The CDR3 DNA follows: TGTGCCAGCTGGGGACAGGGCAAAGAGACCCAGTACTTC. This codes for CASWGQGKETQYF.

This sequence joins TRBV15 and TRBJ1-5; maybe TRBD1 (5 bases). The CDR3 length is 17 residues. V was shortened by 5 bases and J by 1 base, with 18 bases between the two germline ends. CDR1 is LNHNV, CDR2 YYDKDF, per germline (reference sequence). The CDR3 loop is CATSGVGRGGSNQPQHF. CDR3 nucleotide sequence: TGTGCCACCAGCGGAGTCGGGAGGGGTGGAAGCAATCAGCCCCAGCATTTT.

The chain uses TRBV7-8 and TRBJ1-1; 9 nucleotides match TRBD1. With 5 bases clipped from V and 1 base from J, the junction kept 2 bases outside the gene matches. CDR3 size: 14 residues. CDR1 is SGHVS and CDR2 is FQNEAQ in the germline V gene. In DNA, the CDR3 is TGTGCCAGCAGCCAGACAGGGGGGAACACTGAAGCTTTCTTT. This gives the protein CASSQTGGNTEAFF.

The chain combines TRBV7-8 with TRBJ1-1, with no clear D. CDR1 is SGHVS, CDR2 FQNEAQ, per germline. CDR3 length: 13 residues. Deletions cut 5 bases from V and 1 base from J, with 8 bases between. The DNA of the CDR3 is TGTGCCAGCAGCCCCCAGGAGAACACTGAAGCTTTCTTT. It encodes CASSPQENTEAFF.

The V gene is TRBV3-1 (or the pseudogene TRBV3-2), the J gene TRBJ2-1; 9 positions agree with TRBD2. Germline assignment: CDR1 LGHDT and CDR2 YNNKEL (reference sequence). The CDR3 consists of 16 residues. V lost 4 bases to trimming and J lost 7 bases; unmatched junction nucleotides: 11. CDR3 residues: CASSPRGRAGGNEQFF. DNA for the CDR3: TGTGCCAGCAGCCCACGGGGCAGGGCGGGAGGGAATGAGCAGTTCTTC.

The rearrangement links TRBV5-1 to TRBJ1-6; D uncertain. This CDR3 is built from 15 residues. The germline V gene has CDR1 SGHRS and CDR2 YFSETQ. Trimming took 4 bases from V and 9 from J, leaving 17 bases between them. The CDR3 bases are TGCGCCAGCAGCGCCTCGGGTACTCTTGGTTCACCCCTCCACTTT. Encoded protein: CASSASGTLGSPLHF.

The chain employs TRBV4-2 and TRBJ1-5, with TRBD1 as a possible D gene (5 bases). Germline CDR1 reads LGHNA; CDR2 reads YNFKEQ. Trimming pared 0 bases from V and 2 bases from J, leaving 8 bases between. The CDR3 covers 15 residues. The CDR3 DNA follows: TGTGCCAGCAGCCAAGACGCGACAGGCAATCAGCCCCAGCATTTT. The encoded protein is CASSQDATGNQPQHF.

The rearrangement joins TRBV9 to TRBJ2-7; D is possibly TRBD2 (5 bases). The germline V gene has CDR1 SGDLS and CDR2 YYNGEE. Deletions cut 5 bases from V and 5 bases from J, with 17 bases between. The CDR3 loop spans 14 amino acids. In DNA, the CDR3 is TGTGCCAGCAGTGCTAGCTTTCCCTCAGACGAGCAGTACTTC. Amino acid sequence: CASSASFPSDEQYF.

The chain couples TRBV18 to TRBJ2-1, with 8 bases lining up with TRBD1. CDR1 is KGHSH, CDR2 LQKENI, per germline. This CDR3 spans 15 amino acids. J was trimmed by 11 bases and V by 3 bases; bases with no gene match: 12. This CDR3 is CASSPVTGEAQKQFF. In DNA form, the CDR3 reads TGTGCCAGCTCACCTGTGACAGGGGAGGCCCAGAAGCAGTTCTTC.

The chain employs TRBV10-3 and TRBJ2-2; 8 nucleotides match TRBD2. There are 17 residues in the CDR3. The J segment lost 6 bases and the V segment lost 4 bases, leaving 13 bases of the junction unmatched. Germline CDR1 and CDR2: ENHRY and SYGVKD. This CDR3 reads CAISVVRASGSPGELFF. CDR3 DNA: TGTGCCATCAGTGTTGTGAGGGCTAGCGGGTCTCCCGGGGAGCTGTTTTTT.

The V gene is TRBV5-4, the J gene TRBJ2-1, with a possible D match to TRBD2 (6 bases). CDR1 SGHNT and CDR2 YYREEE come from the germline V gene (reference sequence). The CDR3 extends over 16 amino acids. Trimming took 5 bases from V and 0 from J, leaving 15 bases between them. CDR3 DNA sequence: TGTGCCAGCAGTGCCGGGACTTCAAGCTCCTACAATGAGCAGTTCTTC. This translates into CASSAGTSSSYNEQFF.

This clone was seen a single time. The chain links TRBV3-1 (or the pseudogene TRBV3-2) to TRBJ2-5; 9 bases are a match to TRBD2. The CDR3 totals 14 residues. The germline V gene encodes CDR1 LGHDT and CDR2 YNNKEL (reference sequence). J gave up 3 bases and V 4 bases, and 3 bases lay outside the gene matches. The CDR3 DNA reads TGTGCCAGCAGCCCTAGCGGGGCGAAAGAGACCCAGTACTTC. This codes for CASSPSGAKETQYF.